The next 20 T cell receptor beta chains were all read from a single sample in a study of blood T cell repertoires in COVID-19. Method: immunoSEQ multiplex PCR; TCRdb's copy keeps in-frame clones and lacks some. The sample holds about 55,000 clones, roughly four fifths seen once. Sequences were obtained from peripheral blood. Receptors originate from a woman aged 60-75 years with acute or convalescent COVID-19.

This clone has only a few counts. The V call is TRBV18, the J call TRBJ2-1; 11 nucleotides match TRBD2. The CDR3 has 17 residues. Losses at the gene ends were 2 bases for V and 6 bases for J; bases not matched to a gene: 9. CDR1 and CDR2 from the germline V gene are KGHSH and LQKENI. CDR3 sequence (DNA): TGTGCCAGCTCACCAAGACTAGCGGGATTCGGCGGCAATGAGCAGTTCTTC. It specifies CASSPRLAGFGGNEQFF.

The chain links TRBV11-1 to TRBJ1-4; a weak D match, TRBD1 (6 bases). There are 16 residues in the CDR3. The V end lost 4 bases, the J end lost 3 bases, and 15 bases lay between the germline ends. Germline V gene data show CDR1 as SGHAT and CDR2 as FQDESV (reference sequence). CDR3 nucleotide sequence: TGTGCCAGCAGCTCATTACGGACAGACCCTAATGAAAAACTGTTTTTT. The encoded protein is CASSSLRTDPNEKLFF.

V usage is TRBV10-2 and J usage is TRBJ1-1; D unresolved. Germline lookup yields CDR1 WSHSY and CDR2 SAAADI. Trimming shortened V by 8 bases and J by 4 bases, and 11 bases separated the two germline ends. The CDR3 is 12 residues long. CDR3 loop: CASSEAGTEAFF. CDR3 in DNA: TGCGCCAGCTCAGAGGCGGGCACTGAAGCTTTCTTT.

The table lists this clone with a few counts. This sequence joins TRBV7-6 and TRBJ2-1; D might be TRBD2 (5 bases). The CDR3 consists of 15 residues. V lost 4 bases and J 1 base, leaving 11 bases between the germline ends. Germline V CDR1 and CDR2: SGHVS, FNYEAQ. CDR3 sequence: CASSSLAGSYNEQFF. The DNA of the CDR3 is TGTGCCAGCAGCTCGCTAGCTGGGTCCTACAATGAGCAGTTCTTC.

The J gene is TRBJ2-5, the V gene TRBV6-5; D is possibly TRBD2 (6 bases). Germline CDR1 MNHEY, CDR2 SVGAGI. The CDR3 contains 15 residues. V was shortened by 0 bases and J by 5 bases, with 13 bases between the two germline ends. In DNA form, the CDR3 reads TGTGCCAGCAGTTACTCGTACGGGAGACAGGAGACCCAGTACTTC. Encoded protein: CASSYSYGRQETQYF.

The chain uses TRBV10-3 and TRBJ1-2; a weak D match, TRBD1 (5 bases). This CDR3 spans 15 amino acids. In germline, CDR1 is ENHRY, CDR2 SYGVKD. V was shortened by 0 bases and J by 0 bases, with 8 bases between the two germline ends. CDR3 DNA: TGTGCCATCAGTGAGTCCCCCAGGGCTAACTATGGCTACACCTTC. This gives the protein CAISESPRANYGYTF.

This clone is a singleton in its sample. The genes are TRBV3-1 (or the pseudogene TRBV3-2) and TRBJ1-5, with 10 bases identical to TRBD1. The length of the CDR3 is 15 residues. Trimming removed 4 bases from V and 6 bases from J; junction bases left unmatched: 6. Germline V CDR1 and CDR2: LGHDT, YNNKEL (reference sequence). CDR3 nucleotide sequence: TGTGCCAGCAGCCTGGGGGGACAGGGGTTTCAGCCCCAGCATTTT. Translating gives CASSLGGQGFQPQHF.

This clone was counted a few times. This rearrangement joins TRBV10-3 to TRBJ1-1; the match to TRBD1 covers 8 bases. V was pared by 5 bases and J by 1 base, with 6 bases of the junction left unmatched. The CDR3 is 15 residues long. CDR1 is ENHRY, CDR2 SYGVKD, per germline. The CDR3 sequence is CAISKQGVANTEAFF. The CDR3 nucleotides are TGTGCCATCAGTAAACAGGGGGTTGCGAACACTGAAGCTTTCTTT.

This chain links TRBV19 with TRBJ2-7; tentative D call: TRBD1 (6 bases). Germline CDR1 is LNHDA and CDR2 is SQIVND (reference sequence). V was pared by 4 bases and J by 7 bases, with 14 bases between. The CDR3 runs to 13 residues. The CDR3 loop is CASSNRAQEEQYF. The DNA for the CDR3 is TGTGCCAGTAGTAACAGGGCCCAAGAAGAGCAGTACTTC.

The chain links TRBV13 to TRBJ1-5; D remains ambiguous. CDR1 is PRHDT, CDR2 FYEKMQ, per germline (reference sequence). With 5 bases removed from V and 9 bases from J, the gap between germline ends came to 14 bases. The CDR3 runs to 13 residues. CDR3 sequence: CASSRLREGPQHF. In DNA, the CDR3 is TGTGCCAGCAGCCGACTACGAGAGGGGCCCCAGCATTTT.

Concerning this clone: Other nucleotide sequences in the sample specify the same CDR3. J is TRBJ2-7 and V is TRBV29-1; TRBD1 might be the D (5 bases). This CDR3 is 12 amino acids long. V was pared by 6 bases and J by 3 bases, with 12 bases between. The V gene's germline CDR1 is SQVTM and CDR2 ANQGSEA. The CDR3 DNA reads TGCAGCGTACGGCAGGGTGACTACGAGCAGTACTTC. It encodes CSVRQGDYEQYF.

V usage is TRBV19 and J usage is TRBJ1-5; D remains ambiguous. This CDR3 is built from 16 residues. Germline values: CDR1 LNHDA, CDR2 SQIVND (reference sequence). The V end lost 3 bases, the J end lost 0 bases, and 12 bases lay between the germline ends. CDR3 loop: CASSIQSAGSNQPQHF. The CDR3 bases are TGTGCCAGTAGTATCCAGTCAGCAGGTAGCAATCAGCCCCAGCATTTT. Looking up the rest from reference TRBV19 and TRBJ1-5 gives the full variable domain: DGGITQSPKYLFRKEGQNVTLSCEQNLNHDAMYWYRQDPGQGLRLIYYSQIVNDFQKGDIAEGYSVSREKKESFPLTVTSAQKNPTAFYLCASSIQSAGSNQPQHFGDGTRLSIL.

The chain has TRBV18 and TRBJ2-7, with 11 bases fitting TRBD1. The germline CDR1 and CDR2 sequences are KGHSH and LQKENI. The CDR3 length is 15 residues. V shed 1 base and J 3 bases; nucleotides not matched to a gene: 2. The CDR3 DNA sequence: TGTGCCAGCTCACCACAAGGGACAGGGGGCTACGAGCAGTACTTC. Translation gives CASSPQGTGGYEQYF.

The V gene is TRBV29-1, the J gene TRBJ2-7; no definite D call. The CDR3 covers 12 residues. From germline, CDR1 is SQVTM and CDR2 ANQGSEA. The V end was cut by 6 bases, the J end by 9 bases, with 18 bases between. In nucleotides, the CDR3 is TGCAGCGTAGCTGACACGGTCCACGGGCAGTACTTC. As protein: CSVADTVHGQYF.

The rearrangement uses TRBV2 and TRBJ2-2, with D perhaps matching TRBD2 (5 bases). V lost 6 bases and J 6 bases, leaving 11 bases between the germline ends. The CDR3 has 13 amino acids. The germline V gene has CDR1 SNHLY and CDR2 FYNNEI. The CDR3 spells CASRETISGELFF. The CDR3 bases are TGTGCCAGCAGAGAGACTATTTCCGGGGAGCTGTTTTTT.

The rearrangement joins TRBV18 to TRBJ1-2; 8 bases map to TRBD1. Per the germline V gene, CDR1 is KGHSH and CDR2 is LQKENI. J lost 8 bases, V lost 2 bases, and 22 bases had no gene match. This CDR3 is built from 19 residues. The CDR3 here is CASSPNSRAWGQEHGGYTF. The CDR3 DNA is TGTGCCAGCTCACCAAATTCAAGAGCGTGGGGACAGGAGCACGGAGGCTACACCTTC.

The rearrangement links TRBV4-1 to TRBJ2-7; D may be TRBD1 (5 bases). CDR1 and CDR2 from the germline V gene are MGHRA and YSYEKL. V was pared by 1 base and J by 0 bases, with 13 bases between. The length of the CDR3 is 16 residues. CDR3 coding DNA: TGCGCCAGCAGCCAAGTACCAGGGTCAAGCTCCTACGAGCAGTACTTC. Translated, it gives CASSQVPGSSSYEQYF.

The chain combines TRBV29-1 with TRBJ2-2, with D maybe TRBD2 (6 bases). The CDR3 covers 12 residues. Germline V gene data show CDR1 as SQVTM and CDR2 as ANQGSEA. Between the trimmed V and J ends, which lost 7 bases and 7 bases, there was a span of 13 bases. CDR3: CSAKAGGGELFF. The CDR3 nucleotides read TGCAGCGCTAAAGCGGGTGGCGGGGAGCTGTTTTTT.

The chain combines TRBV18 with TRBJ2-3; 7 bases map to TRBD1. The CDR3 totals 14 residues. Germline V CDR1 and CDR2: KGHSH, LQKENI. V gave up 3 bases and J gave up 3 bases; unmatched junction bases: 3. The CDR3 DNA sequence: TGTGCCAGCTCACCCTCGGACAGGACAGATACGCAGTATTTT. It encodes CASSPSDRTDTQYF.

The genes are TRBV6-5 and TRBJ1-2; TRBD1 matches at 9 bases. Per the germline V gene, CDR1 is MNHEY and CDR2 is SVGAGI. CDR3 length: 13 residues. The V segment lost 5 bases and the J segment 7 bases; nucleotides outside the gene matches: 5. CDR3 in DNA: TGTGCCAGCAGTAAAACAGGGGGCTTTGGCTACACCTTC. Protein product: CASSKTGGFGYTF.